The following is a T cell receptor beta chain sequence with its context. A much larger clone differs from this one at a single base, so this may be a read error. TCR beta CDR3 amplification used RNA transcripts. Following a first-round RT-PCR that used HTBI primers, a second-round multiplex PCR was carried out. TCRdb reprocessed the multiplex PCR reads via MiXCR and lists one record per CDR3 protein. The sample consists of about 420,000 distinct CDR3 sequences, 20% to 25% of them appearing once. The data were obtained in a study of Graves' ophthalmopathy and Graves' hyperthyroidism. CDR1 is DFQATT, CDR2 SNEGSKA, per germline (reference sequence). CDR3 length: 14 amino acids.

Sequencing was performed on peripheral blood. The sequence was obtained from a woman between 18 and 29 years old with stable Graves' hyperthyroidism. This chain links TRBV20-1 with TRBJ1-5, with a possible D match to TRBD1 (5 bases). CDR3 protein: CSARRMTVNQPQRF. The CDR3 DNA sequence: TGCAGTGCCCGAAGGATGACAGTCAATCAGCCCCAGCGTTTT.